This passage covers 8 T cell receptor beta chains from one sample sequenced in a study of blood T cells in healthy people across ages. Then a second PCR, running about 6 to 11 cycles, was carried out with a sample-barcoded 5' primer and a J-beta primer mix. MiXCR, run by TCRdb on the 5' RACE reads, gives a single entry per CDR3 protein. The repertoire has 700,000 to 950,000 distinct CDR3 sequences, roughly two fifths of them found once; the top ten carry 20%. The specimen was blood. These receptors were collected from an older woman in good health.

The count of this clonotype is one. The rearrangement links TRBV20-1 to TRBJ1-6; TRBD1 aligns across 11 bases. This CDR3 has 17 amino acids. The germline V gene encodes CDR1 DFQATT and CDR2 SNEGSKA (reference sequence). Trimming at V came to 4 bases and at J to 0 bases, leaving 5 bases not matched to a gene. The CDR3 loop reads CSAIPGTGGSYNSPLHF. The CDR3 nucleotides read TGCAGTGCTATTCCCGGGACAGGGGGCTCCTATAATTCACCCCTCCACTTT.

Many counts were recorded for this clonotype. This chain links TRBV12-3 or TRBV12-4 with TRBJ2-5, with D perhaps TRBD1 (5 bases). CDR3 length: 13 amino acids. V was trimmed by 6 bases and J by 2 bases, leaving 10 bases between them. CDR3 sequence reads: CASSFQGQETQYF. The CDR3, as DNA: TGTGCCAGCAGCTTTCAGGGACAAGAGACCCAGTACTTC.

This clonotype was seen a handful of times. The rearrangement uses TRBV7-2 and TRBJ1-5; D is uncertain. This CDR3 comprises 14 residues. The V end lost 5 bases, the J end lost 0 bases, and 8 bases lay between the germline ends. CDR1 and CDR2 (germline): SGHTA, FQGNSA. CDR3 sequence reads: CASSVDRSNQPQHF. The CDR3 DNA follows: TGTGCCAGCAGCGTAGACCGTAGCAATCAGCCCCAGCATTTT.

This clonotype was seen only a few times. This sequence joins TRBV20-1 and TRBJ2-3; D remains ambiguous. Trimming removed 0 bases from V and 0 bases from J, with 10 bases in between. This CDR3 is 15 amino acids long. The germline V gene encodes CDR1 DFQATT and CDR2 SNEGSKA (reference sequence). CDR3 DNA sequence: TGCAGTGCTAGAGAGGCCGGTCTTAGCACAGATACGCAGTATTTT. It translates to CSAREAGLSTDTQYF.

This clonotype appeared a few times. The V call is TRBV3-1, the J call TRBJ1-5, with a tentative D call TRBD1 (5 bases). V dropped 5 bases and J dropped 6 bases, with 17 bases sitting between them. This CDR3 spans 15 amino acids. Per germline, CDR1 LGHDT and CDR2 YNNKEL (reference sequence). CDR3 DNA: TGTGCCAGCAGCTCAGCCCCACCGGGGCTTCAGCCCCAGCATTTT. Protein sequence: CASSSAPPGLQPQHF.

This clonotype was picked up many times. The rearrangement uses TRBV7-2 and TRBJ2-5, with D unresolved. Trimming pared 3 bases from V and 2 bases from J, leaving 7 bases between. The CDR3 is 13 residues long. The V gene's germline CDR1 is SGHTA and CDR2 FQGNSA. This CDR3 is CASSLGFQETQYF. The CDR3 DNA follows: TGTGCCAGCAGCTTGGGATTTCAAGAGACCCAGTACTTC.

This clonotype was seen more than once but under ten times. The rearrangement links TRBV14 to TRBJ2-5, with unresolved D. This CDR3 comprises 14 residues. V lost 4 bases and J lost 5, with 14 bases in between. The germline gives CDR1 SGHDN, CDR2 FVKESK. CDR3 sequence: CASSLLYSGETQYF. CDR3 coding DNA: TGTGCCAGCAGCCTTCTATATTCCGGGGAGACCCAGTACTTC.

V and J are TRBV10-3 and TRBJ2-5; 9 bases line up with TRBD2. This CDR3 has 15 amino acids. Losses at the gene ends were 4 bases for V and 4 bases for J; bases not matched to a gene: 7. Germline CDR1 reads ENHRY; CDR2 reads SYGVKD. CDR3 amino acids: CAISGGGGARETQYF. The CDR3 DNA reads TGTGCCATCAGTGGCGGGGGGGGAGCCCGAGAGACCCAGTACTTC.